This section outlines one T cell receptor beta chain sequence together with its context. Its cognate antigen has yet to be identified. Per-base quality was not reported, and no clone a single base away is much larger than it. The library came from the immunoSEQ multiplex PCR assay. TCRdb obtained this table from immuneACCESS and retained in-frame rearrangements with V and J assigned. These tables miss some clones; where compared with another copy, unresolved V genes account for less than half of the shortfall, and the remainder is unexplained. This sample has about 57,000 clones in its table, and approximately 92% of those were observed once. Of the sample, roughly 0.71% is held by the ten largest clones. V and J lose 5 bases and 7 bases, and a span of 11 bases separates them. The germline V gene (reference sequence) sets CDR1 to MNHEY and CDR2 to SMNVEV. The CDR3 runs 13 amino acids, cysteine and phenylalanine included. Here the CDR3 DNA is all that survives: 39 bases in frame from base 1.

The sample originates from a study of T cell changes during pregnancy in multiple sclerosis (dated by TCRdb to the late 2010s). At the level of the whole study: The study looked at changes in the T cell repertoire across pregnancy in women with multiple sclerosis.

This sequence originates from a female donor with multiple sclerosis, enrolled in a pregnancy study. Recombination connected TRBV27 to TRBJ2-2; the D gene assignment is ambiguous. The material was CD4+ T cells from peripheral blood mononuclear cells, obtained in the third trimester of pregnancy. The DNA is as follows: TGTGCCAGCAGTCCTCCTCTTAGCGGGGAGCTGTTTTTT. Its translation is CASSPPLSGELFF.